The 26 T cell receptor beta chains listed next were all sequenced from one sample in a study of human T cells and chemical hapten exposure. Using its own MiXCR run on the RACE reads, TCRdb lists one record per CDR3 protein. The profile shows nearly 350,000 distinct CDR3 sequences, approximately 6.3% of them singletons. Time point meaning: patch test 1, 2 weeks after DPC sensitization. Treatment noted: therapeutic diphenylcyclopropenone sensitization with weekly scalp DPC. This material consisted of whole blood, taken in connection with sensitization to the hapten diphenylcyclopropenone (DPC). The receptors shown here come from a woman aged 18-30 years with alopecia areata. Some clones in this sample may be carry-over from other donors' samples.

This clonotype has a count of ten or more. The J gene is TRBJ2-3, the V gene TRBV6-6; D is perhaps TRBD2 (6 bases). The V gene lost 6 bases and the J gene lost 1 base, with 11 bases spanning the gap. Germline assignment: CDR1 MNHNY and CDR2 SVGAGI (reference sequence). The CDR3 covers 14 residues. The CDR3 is CASRDYGGTDTQYF. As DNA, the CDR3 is TGTGCCAGCAGGGACTATGGGGGCACAGATACGCAGTATTTT.

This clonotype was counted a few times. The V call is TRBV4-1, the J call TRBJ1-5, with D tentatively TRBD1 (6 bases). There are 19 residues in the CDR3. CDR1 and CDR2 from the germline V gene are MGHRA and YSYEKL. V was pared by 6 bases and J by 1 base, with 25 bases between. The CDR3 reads CASSTRVFGRGGSNQPQHF. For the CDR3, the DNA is TGCGCCAGCAGTACTAGGGTATTCGGGCGGGGGGGCAGCAATCAGCCCCAGCATTTT.

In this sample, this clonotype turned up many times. The CDR3 reads CASRSQSSGANVLTF. In nucleotides, the CDR3 is TGTGCCAGCAGATCACAGAGCTCTGGGGCCAACGTCCTGACTTTC. This sequence joins TRBV6-1 and TRBJ2-6; no clear D. V was pared by 6 bases and J by 0 bases, with 9 bases between. This CDR3 spans 15 amino acids. Germline loops: CDR1 MNHNS, CDR2 SASEGT.

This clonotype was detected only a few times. For the CDR3, the DNA is TGTGCCAGCAGCCAAGGAGATCTTGCTCACACAGATACGCAGTATTTT. It codes for CASSQGDLAHTDTQYF. This chain joins TRBV3-1 and TRBJ2-3; no clear D gene. The V end lost 1 base, the J end lost 2 bases, and 13 bases lay between the germline ends. The CDR3 has 16 residues. CDR1 LGHDT and CDR2 YNNKEL come from the germline V gene (reference sequence).

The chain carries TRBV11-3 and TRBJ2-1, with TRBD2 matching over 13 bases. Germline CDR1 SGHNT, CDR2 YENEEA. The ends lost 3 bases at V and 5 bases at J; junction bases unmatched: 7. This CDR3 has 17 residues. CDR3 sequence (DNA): TGTGCCAGCAGCTTGGGACTAGCGGGGTCAAAAAACAATGAGCAGTTCTTC. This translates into CASSLGLAGSKNNEQFF.

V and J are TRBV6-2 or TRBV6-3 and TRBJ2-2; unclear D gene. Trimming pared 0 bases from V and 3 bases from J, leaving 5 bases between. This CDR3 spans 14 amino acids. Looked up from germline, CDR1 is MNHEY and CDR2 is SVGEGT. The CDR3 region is CASSYSTDTGELFF. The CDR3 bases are TGTGCCAGCAGTTACTCGACGGACACCGGGGAGCTGTTTTTT.

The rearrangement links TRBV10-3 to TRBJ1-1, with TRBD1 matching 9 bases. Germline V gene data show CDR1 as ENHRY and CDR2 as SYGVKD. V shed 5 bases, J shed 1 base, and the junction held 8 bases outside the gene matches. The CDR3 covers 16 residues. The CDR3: CAISKGGTGRNTEAFF. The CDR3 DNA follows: TGTGCCATCAGTAAGGGGGGGACAGGGAGGAACACTGAAGCTTTCTTT.

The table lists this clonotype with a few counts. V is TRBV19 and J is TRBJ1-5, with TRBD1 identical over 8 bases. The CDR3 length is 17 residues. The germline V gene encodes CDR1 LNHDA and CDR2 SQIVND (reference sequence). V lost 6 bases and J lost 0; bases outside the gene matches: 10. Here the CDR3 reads CASRSRTGTYSNQPQHF. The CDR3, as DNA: TGTGCCAGTAGGTCGAGGACAGGGACTTATAGCAATCAGCCCCAGCATTTT.

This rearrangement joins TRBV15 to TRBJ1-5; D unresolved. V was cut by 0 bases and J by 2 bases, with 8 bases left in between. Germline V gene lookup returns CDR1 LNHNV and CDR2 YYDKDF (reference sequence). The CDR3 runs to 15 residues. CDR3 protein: CATSRDFAGNQPQHF. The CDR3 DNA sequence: TGTGCCACCAGCAGAGATTTCGCTGGCAATCAGCCCCAGCATTTT.

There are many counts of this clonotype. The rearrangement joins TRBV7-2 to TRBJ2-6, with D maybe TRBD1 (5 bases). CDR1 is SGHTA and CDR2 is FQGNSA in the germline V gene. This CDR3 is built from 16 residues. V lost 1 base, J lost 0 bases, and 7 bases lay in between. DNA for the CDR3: TGTGCCAGCAGCTTAGAGCAGGGCTCTGGGGCCAACGTCCTGACTTTC. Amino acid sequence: CASSLEQGSGANVLTF.

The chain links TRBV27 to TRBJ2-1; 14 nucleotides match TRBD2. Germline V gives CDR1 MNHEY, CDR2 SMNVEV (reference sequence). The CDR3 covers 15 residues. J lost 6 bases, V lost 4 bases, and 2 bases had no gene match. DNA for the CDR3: TGTGCCAGCAGTTATGGGACTAGCGGGGGCAATGAGCAGTTCTTC. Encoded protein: CASSYGTSGGNEQFF.

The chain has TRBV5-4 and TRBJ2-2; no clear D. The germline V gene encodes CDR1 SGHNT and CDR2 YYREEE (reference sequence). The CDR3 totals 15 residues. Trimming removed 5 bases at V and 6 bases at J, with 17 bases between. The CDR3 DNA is TGTGCCAGCAGTAAATCTAGATCGGGCCCCGGGGAGCTGTTTTTT. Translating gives CASSKSRSGPGELFF.

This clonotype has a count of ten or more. The CDR3 sequence: CASVGPGANVLTF. The CDR3, as DNA: TGTGCCAGCGTGGGGCCTGGGGCCAACGTCCTGACTTTC. The chain links TRBV6-5 to TRBJ2-6; possibly TRBD1 for D (5 bases). The CDR3 runs to 13 residues. The V gene lost 8 bases and the J gene lost 2 bases, with 7 bases spanning the gap. Per the germline V gene, CDR1 is MNHEY and CDR2 is SVGAGI.

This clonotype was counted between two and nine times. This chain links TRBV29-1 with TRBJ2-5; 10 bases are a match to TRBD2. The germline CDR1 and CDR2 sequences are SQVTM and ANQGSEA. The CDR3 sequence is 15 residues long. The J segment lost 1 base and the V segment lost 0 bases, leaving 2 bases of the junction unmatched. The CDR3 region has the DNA TGCAGCGTTGAAGATAGCGGGGGGAGCCAAGAGACCCAGTACTTC. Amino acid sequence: CSVEDSGGSQETQYF. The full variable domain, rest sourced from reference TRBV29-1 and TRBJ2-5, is SAVISQKPSRDICQRGTSLTIQCQVDSQVTMMFWYRQQPGQSLTLIATANQGSEATYESGFVIDKFPISRPNLTFSTLTVSNMSPEDSSIYLCSVEDSGGSQETQYFGPGTRLLVL.

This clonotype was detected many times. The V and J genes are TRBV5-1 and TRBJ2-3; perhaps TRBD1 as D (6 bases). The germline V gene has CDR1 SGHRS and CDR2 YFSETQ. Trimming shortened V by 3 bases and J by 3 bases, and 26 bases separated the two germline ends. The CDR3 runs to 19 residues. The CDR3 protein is CASSYLTFREGVETDTQYF. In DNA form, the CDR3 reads TGCGCCAGCAGCTACCTAACCTTCCGAGAGGGGGTAGAGACAGATACGCAGTATTTT. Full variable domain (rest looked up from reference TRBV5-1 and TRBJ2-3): KAGVTQTPRYLIKTRGQQVTLSCSPISGHRSVSWYQQTPGQGLQFLFEYFSETQRNKGNFPGRFSGRQFSNSRSEMNVSTLELGDSALYLCASSYLTFREGVETDTQYFGPGTRLTVL.

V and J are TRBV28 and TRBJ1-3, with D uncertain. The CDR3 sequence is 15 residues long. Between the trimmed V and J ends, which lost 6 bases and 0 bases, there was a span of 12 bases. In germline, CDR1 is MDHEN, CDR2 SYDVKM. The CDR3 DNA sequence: TGTGCCAGCAGCTCCACAGTATACTCTGGAAACACCATATATTTT. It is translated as CASSSTVYSGNTIYF.

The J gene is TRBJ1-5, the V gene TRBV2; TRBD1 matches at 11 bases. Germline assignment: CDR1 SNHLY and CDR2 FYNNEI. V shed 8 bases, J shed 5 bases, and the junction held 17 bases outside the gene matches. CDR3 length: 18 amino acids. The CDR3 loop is CASGGAGQGVPGYQPQHF. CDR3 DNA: TGTGCCAGCGGGGGAGCGGGACAGGGGGTCCCAGGGTATCAGCCCCAGCATTTT.

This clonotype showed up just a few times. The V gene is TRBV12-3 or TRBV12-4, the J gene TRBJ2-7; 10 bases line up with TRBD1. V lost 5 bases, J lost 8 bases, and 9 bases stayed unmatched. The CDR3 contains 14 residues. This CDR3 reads CASSDRDRGLKQYF. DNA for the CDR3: TGTGCCAGCAGTGACCGGGACAGGGGTCTCAAGCAGTACTTC.

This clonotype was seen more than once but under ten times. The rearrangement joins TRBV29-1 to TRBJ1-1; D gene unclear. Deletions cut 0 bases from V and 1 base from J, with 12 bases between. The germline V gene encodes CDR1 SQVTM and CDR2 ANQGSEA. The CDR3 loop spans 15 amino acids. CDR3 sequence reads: CSVEEHGQSNTEAFF. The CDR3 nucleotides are TGCAGCGTTGAAGAGCATGGCCAGTCGAACACTGAAGCTTTCTTT.

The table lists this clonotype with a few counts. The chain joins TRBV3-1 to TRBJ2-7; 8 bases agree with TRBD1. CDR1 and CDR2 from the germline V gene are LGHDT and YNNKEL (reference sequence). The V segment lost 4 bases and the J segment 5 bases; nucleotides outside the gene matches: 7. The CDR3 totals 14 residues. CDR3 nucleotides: TGTGCCAGCAGCCCGACAGGGGATAGAAACGAGCAGTACTTC. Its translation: CASSPTGDRNEQYF.

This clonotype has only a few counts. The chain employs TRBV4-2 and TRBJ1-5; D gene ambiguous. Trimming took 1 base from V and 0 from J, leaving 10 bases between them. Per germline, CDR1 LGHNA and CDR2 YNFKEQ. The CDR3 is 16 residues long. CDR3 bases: TGTGCCAGCAGCCAAGGTGAGGGCTATAGCAATCAGCCCCAGCATTTT. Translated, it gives CASSQGEGYSNQPQHF.

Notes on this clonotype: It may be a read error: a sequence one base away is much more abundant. The DNA of the CDR3 is TGTGCCAGCAGCTCCACAGGGGTAGTAGATACGCAGTATTTT. It encodes CASSSTGVVDTQYF. This sequence joins TRBV7-6 and TRBJ2-3; 7 bases align to TRBD1. The junction had 6 bases not matched to a gene; V was cut back by 4 bases and J by 5 bases. The V gene's germline CDR1 is SGHVS and CDR2 FNYEAQ. CDR3 length equals 14 residues.

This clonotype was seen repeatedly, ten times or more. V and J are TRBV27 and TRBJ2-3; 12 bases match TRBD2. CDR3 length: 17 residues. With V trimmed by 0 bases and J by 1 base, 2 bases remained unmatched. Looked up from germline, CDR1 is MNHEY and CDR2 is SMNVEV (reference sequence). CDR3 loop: CASSLSGLAGGTDTQYF. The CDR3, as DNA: TGTGCCAGCAGTTTATCGGGACTAGCGGGTGGCACAGATACGCAGTATTTT.

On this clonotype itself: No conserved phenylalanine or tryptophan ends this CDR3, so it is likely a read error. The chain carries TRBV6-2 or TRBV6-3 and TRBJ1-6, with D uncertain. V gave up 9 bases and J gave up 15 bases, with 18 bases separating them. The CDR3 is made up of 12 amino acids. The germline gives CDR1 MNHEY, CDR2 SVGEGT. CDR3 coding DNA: TGTGCCAGTACACACGTTCCGGCACTCCTCCACCTT. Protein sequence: CASTHVPALLHL.

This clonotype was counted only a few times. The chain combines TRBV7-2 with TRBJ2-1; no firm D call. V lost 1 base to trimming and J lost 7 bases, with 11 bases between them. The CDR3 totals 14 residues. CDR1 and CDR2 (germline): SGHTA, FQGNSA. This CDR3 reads CASSLGTLNNEQFF. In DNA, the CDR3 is TGTGCCAGCAGCTTAGGTACTCTCAATAATGAGCAGTTCTTC.

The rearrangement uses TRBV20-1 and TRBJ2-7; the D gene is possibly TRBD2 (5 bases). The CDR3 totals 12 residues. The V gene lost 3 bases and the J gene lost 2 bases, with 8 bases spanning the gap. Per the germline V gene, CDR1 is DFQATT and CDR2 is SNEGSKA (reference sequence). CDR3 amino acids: CSASQRAYEQYF. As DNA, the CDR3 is TGCAGTGCTAGCCAGAGGGCCTACGAGCAGTACTTC.